A single sample is the source of the 6 T cell receptor beta chains below, sequenced in a study of T cells after yellow fever vaccination. Each CDR3 protein is one row after TCRdb ran MiXCR on the 5' RACE reads. Of about 350,000 distinct CDR3 sequences listed, about 4% were seen once; the top ten hold around 25%. The sequencing used PBMCs, collected 5 days after the yellow fever booster vaccination. The receptors derive from a man younger than 35 who received the YFV17D yellow fever vaccine.

The rearrangement uses TRBV28 and TRBJ1-1; D is undetermined. Germline CDR1 reads MDHEN; CDR2 reads SYDVKM. V lost 5 bases to trimming and J lost 5 bases, with 12 bases between them. CDR3 length: 13 residues. CDR3 protein: CASSDREKTEAFF. The CDR3, as DNA: TGTGCCAGCAGTGACCGAGAGAAGACTGAAGCTTTCTTT.

The V call is TRBV4-1, the J call TRBJ1-4; D not certain. Trimming took off 6 bases at V and 4 bases at J, with 9 bases between the two ends. CDR1 is MGHRA and CDR2 is YSYEKL in the germline V gene. The CDR3 runs to 13 residues. CDR3 protein: CASRRGRNEKLFF. The CDR3 DNA sequence: TGCGCCAGCAGACGGGGTCGTAATGAAAAACTGTTTTTT.

This clonotype showed up just a few times. The genes are TRBV7-2 and TRBJ2-3, with D possibly TRBD1 on 6 matching bases. Trimming took off 7 bases at V and 5 bases at J, with 10 bases between the two ends. CDR1 and CDR2 (germline): SGHTA, FQGNSA. CDR3 length equals 12 residues. The CDR3 DNA reads as TGTGCCAGCAACCTAGGGGGAGATACGCAGTATTTT. This sequence encodes CASNLGGDTQYF.

The chain joins TRBV5-1 to TRBJ2-1; 12 bases are a match to TRBD2. Germline loops: CDR1 SGHRS, CDR2 YFSETQ. CDR3 length: 17 residues. V was clipped by 3 bases and J by 4 bases; unmatched bases: 8. Here the CDR3 reads CASSSGSSGGGYNEQFF. The CDR3 DNA reads TGCGCCAGCAGCTCCGGTTCTAGCGGGGGGGGATACAATGAGCAGTTCTTC.

The sample holds a few counts of this clonotype. The gene calls are TRBV12-3 or TRBV12-4 and TRBJ2-1; D is unclear. V was cut by 1 base and J by 7 bases, with 11 bases left in between. The CDR3 length is 14 residues. CDR3 amino acids: CASSLENLVNEQFF. CDR3 in DNA: TGTGCCAGCAGTTTAGAGAACCTTGTGAATGAGCAGTTCTTC.

The chain employs TRBV10-3 and TRBJ1-3, with D uncertain. CDR1 ENHRY and CDR2 SYGVKD come from the germline V gene. Deletions cut 4 bases from V and 7 bases from J, with 17 bases between. CDR3 length equals 15 residues. CDR3 sequence reads: CAISAGLGRFNTIYF. The CDR3 DNA is TGTGCCATCAGTGCGGGGTTGGGGAGATTCAACACCATATATTTT.